This paragraph reports one TCR beta chain. The data were obtained in a study of blood T cell repertoires in COVID-19. Original handling: Amplifying reference gene primers gave estimates of nucleated cell counts. The assay was immunoSEQ multiplex PCR, and TCRdb's table has in-frame clones only and misses some. V, J and clone size are taken as reported in that table, and D and trimming were inferred from the DNA itself. The sample yields some 260,000 clones, just over 90% seen once. The study recruited people aged about 18 to 95 years across about two dozen US areas. Cohort 3 donors counted as recovered after two negative PCRs, clearance, or resolved symptoms. Germline lookup yields CDR1 LNHDA and CDR2 SQIVND (reference sequence). V shed 2 bases and J shed 0 bases, with 8 bases lying between them. The CDR3 extends over 15 amino acids.

Sequencing input: PBMCs or T cells enriched from blood (not recorded which). The sequence came from a woman in her late teens or twenties who had recovered from COVID-19. This rearrangement joins TRBV19 to TRBJ1-5; no firm D call. In DNA, the CDR3 is TGTGCCAGTAGTATATTGCCGGGTAGCAATCAGCCCCAGCATTTT. This translates into CASSILPGSNQPQHF.